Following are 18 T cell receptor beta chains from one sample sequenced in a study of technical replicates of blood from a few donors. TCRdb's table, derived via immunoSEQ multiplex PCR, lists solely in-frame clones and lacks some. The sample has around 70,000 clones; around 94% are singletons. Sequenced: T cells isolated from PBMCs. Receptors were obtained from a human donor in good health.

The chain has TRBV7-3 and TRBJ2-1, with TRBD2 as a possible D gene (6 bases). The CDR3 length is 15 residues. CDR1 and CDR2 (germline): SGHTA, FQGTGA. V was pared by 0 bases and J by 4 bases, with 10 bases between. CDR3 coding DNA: TGTGCCAGCAGCTTAACTAGCGGCAATTACAATGAGCAGTTCTTC. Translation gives CASSLTSGNYNEQFF.

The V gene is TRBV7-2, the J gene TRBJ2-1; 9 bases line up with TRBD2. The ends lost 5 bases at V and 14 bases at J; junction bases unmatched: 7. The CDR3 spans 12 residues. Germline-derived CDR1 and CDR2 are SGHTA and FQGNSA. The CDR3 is CASSPLAGREFF. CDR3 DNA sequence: TGTGCCAGCAGCCCACTAGCGGGCCGGGAGTTCTTC. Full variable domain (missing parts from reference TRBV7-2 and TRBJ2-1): GAGVSQSPSNKVTEKGKDVELRCDPISGHTALYWYRQSLGQGLEFLIYFQGNSAPDKSGLPSDRFSAERTGGSVSTLTIQRTQQEDSAVYLCASSPLAGREFFGPGTRLTVL.

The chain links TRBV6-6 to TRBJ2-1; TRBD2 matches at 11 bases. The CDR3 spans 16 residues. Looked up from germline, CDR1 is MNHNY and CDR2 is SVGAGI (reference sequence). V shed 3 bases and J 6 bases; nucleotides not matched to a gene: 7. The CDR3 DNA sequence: TGTGCCAGCAGTTATTTTGTAGCGGGAGGGCCCAATGAGCAGTTCTTC. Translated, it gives CASSYFVAGGPNEQFF.

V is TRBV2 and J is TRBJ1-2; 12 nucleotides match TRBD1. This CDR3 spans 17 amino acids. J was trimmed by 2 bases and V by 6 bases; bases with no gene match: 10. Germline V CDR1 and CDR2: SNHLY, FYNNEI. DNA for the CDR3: TGTGCCAGCAGAGGCCGGGACAGGGGGCAACTAAACTATGGCTACACCTTC. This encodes CASRGRDRGQLNYGYTF. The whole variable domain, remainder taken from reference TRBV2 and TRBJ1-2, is EPEVTQTPSHQVTQMGQEVILRCVPISNHLYFYWYRQILGQKVEFLVSFYNNEISEKSEIFDDQFSVERPDGSNFTLKIRSTKLEDSAMYFCASRGRDRGQLNYGYTFGSGTRLTVV.

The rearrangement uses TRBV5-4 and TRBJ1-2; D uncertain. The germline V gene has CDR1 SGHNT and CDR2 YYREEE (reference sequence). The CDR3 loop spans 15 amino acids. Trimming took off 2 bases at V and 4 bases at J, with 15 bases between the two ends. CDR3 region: CASSFPPPSGYGYTF. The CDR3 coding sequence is TGTGCCAGCAGCTTTCCACCACCGTCAGGCTATGGCTACACCTTC.

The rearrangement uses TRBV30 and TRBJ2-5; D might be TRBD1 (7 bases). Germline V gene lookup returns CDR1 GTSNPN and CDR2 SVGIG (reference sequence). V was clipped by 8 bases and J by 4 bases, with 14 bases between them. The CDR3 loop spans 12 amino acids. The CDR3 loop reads CAATGEVETQYF. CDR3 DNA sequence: TGTGCCGCCACAGGGGAGGTAGAGACCCAGTACTTC.

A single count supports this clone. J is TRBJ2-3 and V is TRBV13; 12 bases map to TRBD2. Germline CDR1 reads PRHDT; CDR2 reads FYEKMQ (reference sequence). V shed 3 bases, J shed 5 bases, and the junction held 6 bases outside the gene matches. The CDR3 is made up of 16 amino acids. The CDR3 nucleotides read TGTGCCAGCAGCTTTCTAGCGGGAGGGCCGAGAGATACGCAGTATTTT. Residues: CASSFLAGGPRDTQYF.

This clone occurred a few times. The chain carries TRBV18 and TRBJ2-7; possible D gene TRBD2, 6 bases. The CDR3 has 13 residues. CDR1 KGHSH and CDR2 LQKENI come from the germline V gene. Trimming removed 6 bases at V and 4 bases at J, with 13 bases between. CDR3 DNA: TGTGCCAGCTCCCCGGGACTGTCGTACGAGCAGTACTTC. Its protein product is CASSPGLSYEQYF.

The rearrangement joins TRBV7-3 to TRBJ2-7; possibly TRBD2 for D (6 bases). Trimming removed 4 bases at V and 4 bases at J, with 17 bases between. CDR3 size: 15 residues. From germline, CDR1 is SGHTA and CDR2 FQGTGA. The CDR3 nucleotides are TGTGCCAGCAGCTCGCCGTTTATAGGGAGGTACGAGCAGTACTTC. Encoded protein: CASSSPFIGRYEQYF.

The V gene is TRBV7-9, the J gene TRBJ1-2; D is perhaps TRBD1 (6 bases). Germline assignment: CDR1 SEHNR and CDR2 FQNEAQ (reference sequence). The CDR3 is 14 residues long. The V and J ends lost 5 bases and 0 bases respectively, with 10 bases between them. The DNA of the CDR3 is TGTGCCAGCAGCCCACAGGGCGCTAACTATGGCTACACCTTC. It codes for CASSPQGANYGYTF.

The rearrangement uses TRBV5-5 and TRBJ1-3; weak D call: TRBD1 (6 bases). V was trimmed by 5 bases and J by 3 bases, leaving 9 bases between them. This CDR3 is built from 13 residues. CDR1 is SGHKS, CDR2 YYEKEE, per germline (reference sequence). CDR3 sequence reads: CASRSGVGNTIYF. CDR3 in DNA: TGTGCCAGCAGGTCAGGGGTTGGAAACACCATATATTTT.

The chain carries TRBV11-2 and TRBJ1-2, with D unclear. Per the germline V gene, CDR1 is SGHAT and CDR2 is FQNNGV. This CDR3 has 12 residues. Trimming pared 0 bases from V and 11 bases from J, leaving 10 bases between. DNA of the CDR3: TGTGCCAGCAGCTTAGATCGCCAGGTGTACACCTTC. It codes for CASSLDRQVYTF.

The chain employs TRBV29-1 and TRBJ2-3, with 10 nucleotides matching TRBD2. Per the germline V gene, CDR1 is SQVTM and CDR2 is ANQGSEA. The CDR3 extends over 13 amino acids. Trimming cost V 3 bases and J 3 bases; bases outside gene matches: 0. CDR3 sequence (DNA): TGCAGCGTTGAGACTAGCGGGACAGATACGCAGTATTTT. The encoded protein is CSVETSGTDTQYF.

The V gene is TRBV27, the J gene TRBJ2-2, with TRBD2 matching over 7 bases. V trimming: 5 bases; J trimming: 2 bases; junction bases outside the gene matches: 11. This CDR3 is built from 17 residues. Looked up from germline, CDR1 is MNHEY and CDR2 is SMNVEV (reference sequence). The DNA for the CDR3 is TGTGCCAGCAGTGAATACGGGGGGACTATTAACACCGGGGAGCTGTTTTTT. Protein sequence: CASSEYGGTINTGELFF.

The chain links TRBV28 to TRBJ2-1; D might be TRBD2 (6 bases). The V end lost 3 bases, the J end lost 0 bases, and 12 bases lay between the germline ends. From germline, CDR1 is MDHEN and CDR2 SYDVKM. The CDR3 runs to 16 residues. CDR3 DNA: TGTGCCAGCAGTTTTACGGGGGTGAGCTCCTACAATGAGCAGTTCTTC. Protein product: CASSFTGVSSYNEQFF.

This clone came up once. The CDR3 bases are TGCGCCAGCAGCTTAAAGGGACAGGGGAGGTTGGTGTACGAGCAGTACTTC. Amino acid sequence: CASSLKGQGRLVYEQYF. The chain links TRBV5-1 to TRBJ2-7; TRBD1 matches 10 bases. The germline V gene has CDR1 SGHRS and CDR2 YFSETQ. The CDR3 consists of 17 residues. Trimming took 2 bases from V and 4 from J; bases not matched to a gene: 12.

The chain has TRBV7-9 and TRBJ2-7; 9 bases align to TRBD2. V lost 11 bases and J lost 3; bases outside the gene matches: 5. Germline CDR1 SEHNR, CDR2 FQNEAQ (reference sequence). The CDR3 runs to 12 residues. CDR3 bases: TGTGCCTGTTCTAGCGGGATCTACGAGCAGTACTTC. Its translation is CACSSGIYEQYF.

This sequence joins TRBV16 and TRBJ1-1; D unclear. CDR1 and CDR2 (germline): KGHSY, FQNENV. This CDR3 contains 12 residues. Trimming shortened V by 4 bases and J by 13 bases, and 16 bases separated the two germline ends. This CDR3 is CASSLLKLSGFF. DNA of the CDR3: TGTGCCAGCAGCCTTCTAAAGTTGAGTGGTTTCTTT.